This T cell receptor beta chain appears in the sequencing data of a study of post-analysis software for immune sequencing data (dated by TCRdb to between 2015 and 2016). For the study in its entirety: The recorded disease courses included relapsing-remitting, secondary progressive and progressive-relapsing multiple sclerosis, and some patients had no subtype annotation. The multiple sclerosis patient repertoires were compared with more than 9 previously published healthy control repertoires from donors aged about 6 to 26 years. A subset of samples was prepared in parallel using single-end sample barcoding, then pooled and co-amplified after Illumina adapter ligation. Broad study findings and their caveats: The multiple sclerosis patient group was slightly younger than the control group. Compared with controls, multiple sclerosis patients had significantly lower normalized Chao1 diversity, a finding suggesting substantial peripheral T-cell clonal expansion. When samples were clustered directly using the F measure, samples prepared in the same batch co-clustered strongly, which prompted a batch-effect correction.

Regarding this clonotype: This clone's antigen is unknown. Base qualities are not recorded, but no much larger clone differs from it by a single base.

To demonstrate the VDJtools post-analysis software, the study profiled TCR beta repertoires from the peripheral blood of 13 young patients with multiple sclerosis. Multiple sclerosis patients were children and adolescents aged about 6 to 15 years. Library generation was performed with PCR. Reads for this sample came from an Illumina HiSeq 2500. Unique molecular identifiers were incorporated into TCR beta cDNA libraries to reduce PCR and sequencing biases. Roughly 500,000 cDNA molecules were obtained per 1 to 10 million input T cells, so each molecule approximated one T cell. The same protocol used for the earlier healthy control dataset was applied to prepare and sequence the patient libraries. Within a given batch, samples were prepared together, multiplexed and sequenced on the same HiSeq lane. Concerning the study's data processing: Raw barcoded reads were processed with MIGEC, and single-read molecular identifier groups were discarded before consensus assembly and CDR3 extraction. Clonotype tables were post-analysed with VDJtools, normalizing diversity by down-sampling all datasets to the smallest sample size. Repertoire overlap clustering matched CDR3 amino acid but not nucleotide sequences to correct batch-related cross-sample contamination. The raw public reads went through TCRdb reprocessing: fastp at Q25, MiXCR clone calling, in-frame beta chains kept. CDR3 protein duplicates are merged, each entry listing the most common genes and DNA. Here the V and J calls rest on TCRdb's processing, not on the authors' analysis. For this sample there are under 900,000 distinct CDR3 sequences; approximately 50% appear just once. The top ten clonotypes cover 4.6% of the sample.

This TCR came from a girl aged 10 to 17 with multiple sclerosis. Sequenced input: blood.

Here is the DNA: TGCAGTGCTAGAGGGACAGGGCTCGGGAACACAGATACGCAGTATTTT. This is translated as CSARGTGLGNTDTQYF. The chain uses TRBV20-1 and TRBJ2-3; 8 junctional bases match TRBD1. From cysteine to phenylalanine, the CDR3 is 16 amino acids long. Only the CDR3 DNA is retained, 48 bases long and in frame from the first base. CDR1 and CDR2, per the germline V gene (reference sequence), are DFQATT and SNEGSKA. After removal of 1 base from V and 2 bases from J, the junction retains 8 bases not matched to a gene.